The T cell receptor beta chain described here comes from a study of cytomegalovirus exposure and HLA in healthy donors. Healthy donors of bone marrow made up the group. Both 60 Vbeta primers and 13 Jbeta primers went into the PCR. The table came from immunoSEQ multiplex PCR; TCRdb's copy has only in-frame clones and leaves some out. Seen here are 80,000 or so clones, roughly four fifths observed once, and the top ten hold less than 4.5%. Specimen: PBMCs. The clonotype comes from a man aged 40-49 years in good health and CMV-seronegative.

The DNA of the CDR3 is TGTGCCAGCAGTTTAGGGGGCCCTACTGAAGCTTTCTTT. Its translation: CASSLGGPTEAFF. The chain combines TRBV28 with TRBJ1-1, with D maybe TRBD1 (6 bases). Trimming removed 2 bases from V and 5 bases from J, with 9 bases in between. This CDR3 has 13 amino acids. The germline V gene has CDR1 MDHEN and CDR2 SYDVKM.